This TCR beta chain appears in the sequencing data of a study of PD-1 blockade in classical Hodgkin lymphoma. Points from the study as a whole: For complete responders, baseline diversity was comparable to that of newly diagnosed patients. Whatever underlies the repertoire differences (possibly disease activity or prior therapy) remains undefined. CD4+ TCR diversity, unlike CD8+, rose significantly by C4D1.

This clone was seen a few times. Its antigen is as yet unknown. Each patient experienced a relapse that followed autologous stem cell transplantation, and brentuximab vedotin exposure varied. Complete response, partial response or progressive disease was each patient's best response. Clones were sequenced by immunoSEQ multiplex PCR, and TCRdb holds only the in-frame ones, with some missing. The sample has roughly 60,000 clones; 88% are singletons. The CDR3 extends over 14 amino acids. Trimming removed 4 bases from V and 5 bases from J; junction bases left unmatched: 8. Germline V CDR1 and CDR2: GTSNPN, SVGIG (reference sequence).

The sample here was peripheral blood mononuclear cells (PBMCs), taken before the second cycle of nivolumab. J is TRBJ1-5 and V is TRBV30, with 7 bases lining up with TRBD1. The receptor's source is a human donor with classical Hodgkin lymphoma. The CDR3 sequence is CAWKGDRQDQPQHF. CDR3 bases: TGTGCCTGGAAAGGGGACAGACAAGATCAGCCCCAGCATTTT.